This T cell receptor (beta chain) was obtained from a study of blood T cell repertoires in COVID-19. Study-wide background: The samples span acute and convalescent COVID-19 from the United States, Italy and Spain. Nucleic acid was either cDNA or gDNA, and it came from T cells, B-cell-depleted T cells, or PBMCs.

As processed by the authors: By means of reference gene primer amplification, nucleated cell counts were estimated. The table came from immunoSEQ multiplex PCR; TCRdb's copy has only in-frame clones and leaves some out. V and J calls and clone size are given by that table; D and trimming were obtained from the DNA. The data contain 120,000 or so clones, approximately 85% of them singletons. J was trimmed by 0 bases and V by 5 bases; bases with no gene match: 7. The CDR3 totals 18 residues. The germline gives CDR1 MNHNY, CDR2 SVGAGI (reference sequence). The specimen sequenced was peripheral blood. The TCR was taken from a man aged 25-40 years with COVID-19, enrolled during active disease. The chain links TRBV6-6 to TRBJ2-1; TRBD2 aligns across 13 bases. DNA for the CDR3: TGTGCCAGCAGTCAGACTAGCGGGGGGATTTACTCCTACAATGAGCAGTTCTTC. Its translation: CASSQTSGGIYSYNEQFF.